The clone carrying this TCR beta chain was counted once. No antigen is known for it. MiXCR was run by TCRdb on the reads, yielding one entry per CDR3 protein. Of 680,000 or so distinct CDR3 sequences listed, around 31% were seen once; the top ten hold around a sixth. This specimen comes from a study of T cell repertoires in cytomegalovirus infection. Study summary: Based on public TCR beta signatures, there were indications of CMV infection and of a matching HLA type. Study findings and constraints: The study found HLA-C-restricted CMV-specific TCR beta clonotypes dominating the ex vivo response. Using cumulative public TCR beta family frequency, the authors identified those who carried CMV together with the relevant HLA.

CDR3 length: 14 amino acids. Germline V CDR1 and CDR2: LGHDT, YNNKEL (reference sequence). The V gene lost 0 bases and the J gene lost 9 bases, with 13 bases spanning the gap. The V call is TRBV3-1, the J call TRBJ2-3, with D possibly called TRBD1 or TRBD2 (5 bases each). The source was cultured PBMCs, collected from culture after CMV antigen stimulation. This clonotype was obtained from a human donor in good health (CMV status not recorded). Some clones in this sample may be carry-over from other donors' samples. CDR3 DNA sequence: TGTGCCAGCAGCCAAGACCCCGGGACCAGGACGCAGTATTTT. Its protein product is CASSQDPGTRTQYF.